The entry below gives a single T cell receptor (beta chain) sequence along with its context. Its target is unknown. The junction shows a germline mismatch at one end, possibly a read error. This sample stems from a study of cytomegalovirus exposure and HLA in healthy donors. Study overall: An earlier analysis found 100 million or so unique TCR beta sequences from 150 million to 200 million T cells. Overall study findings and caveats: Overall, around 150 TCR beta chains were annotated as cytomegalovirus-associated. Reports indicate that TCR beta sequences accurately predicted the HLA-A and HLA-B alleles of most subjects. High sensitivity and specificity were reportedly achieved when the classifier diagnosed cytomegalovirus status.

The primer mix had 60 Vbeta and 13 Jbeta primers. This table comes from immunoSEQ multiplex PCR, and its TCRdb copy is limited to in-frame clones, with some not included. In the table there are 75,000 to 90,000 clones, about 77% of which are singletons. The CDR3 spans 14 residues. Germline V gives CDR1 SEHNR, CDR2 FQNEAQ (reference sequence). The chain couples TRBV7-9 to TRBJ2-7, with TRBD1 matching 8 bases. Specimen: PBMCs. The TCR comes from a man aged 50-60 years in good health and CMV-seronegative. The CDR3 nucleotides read TGTTCCAGCAGCTTTTCGGACAGGGTCTACGAGCAGTACTTC. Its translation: CSSSFSDRVYEQYF. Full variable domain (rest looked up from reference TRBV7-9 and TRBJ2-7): DTGVSQNPRHKITKRGQNVTFRCDPISEHNRLYWYRQTLGQGPEFLTYFQNEAQLEKSRLLSDRFSAERPKGSFSTLEIQRTEQGDSAMYLCSSSFSDRVYEQYFGPGTRLTVT.